These 10 T cell receptor beta chains were all obtained from the same sample, sequenced in a study of cytomegalovirus exposure and HLA in healthy donors. The PCR had 60 Vbeta and 13 Jbeta primers. The method was immunoSEQ multiplex PCR; TCRdb's version includes in-frame clones alone and lacks a portion of them. The sample has 200,000 to 250,000 clones, roughly 85% seen once. The sequencing input was PBMCs. Source of these receptors: a man between 18 and 29 years old in good health and CMV-seronegative.

The chain carries TRBV7-8 and TRBJ2-7, with 10 bases fitting TRBD2. This CDR3 contains 18 residues. Trimming cost V 0 bases and J 0 bases; bases outside gene matches: 8. CDR1 is SGHVS, CDR2 FQNEAQ, per germline. The CDR3 sequence: CASSLAPSLAGSSYEQYF. CDR3 nucleotide sequence: TGTGCCAGCAGCTTAGCGCCCTCACTAGCGGGGAGCTCCTACGAGCAGTACTTC.

The chain employs TRBV7-9 and TRBJ2-7; TRBD1 agrees at 8 bases. Germline CDR1 is SEHNR and CDR2 is FQNEAQ (reference sequence). CDR3 length equals 13 residues. V was clipped by 7 bases and J by 5 bases; unmatched bases: 7. CDR3: CASTRQGSDEQYF. DNA of the CDR3: TGTGCCAGCACCCGACAGGGGAGCGACGAGCAGTACTTC.

The J gene is TRBJ2-3, the V gene TRBV7-2, with TRBD2 matching 14 bases. The CDR3 extends over 19 amino acids. J was trimmed by 2 bases and V by 1 base; bases with no gene match: 8. CDR1 and CDR2 from the germline V gene are SGHTA and FQGNSA. As DNA, the CDR3 is TGTGCCAGCAGCTTAGGACTAGCGGGGGGGCGGGTCATCACAGATACGCAGTATTTT. Translating it yields CASSLGLAGGRVITDTQYF.

This chain links TRBV19 with TRBJ2-2; 8 bases match TRBD2. CDR1 and CDR2 (germline): LNHDA, SQIVND (reference sequence). CDR3 size: 15 residues. With V trimmed by 6 bases and J by 2 bases, 5 bases remained unmatched. The DNA for the CDR3 is TGTGCCAGTAGCCGACTAGCGAGAAACACCGGGGAGCTGTTTTTT. It encodes CASSRLARNTGELFF.

This clone appeared once. V gene TRBV5-1 combines with J gene TRBJ2-7; maybe TRBD2 (6 bases). Germline assignment: CDR1 SGHRS and CDR2 YFSETQ. The ends were cut back, 4 bases at V and 0 bases at J, with 14 bases in the middle. This CDR3 region has 15 residues. The CDR3 sequence: CASSLRDGSSYEQYF. For the CDR3, the DNA is TGCGCCAGCAGCCTGCGGGACGGTAGCTCCTACGAGCAGTACTTC. Full variable domain (outside the CDR3, taken from reference TRBV5-1 and TRBJ2-7): KAGVTQTPRYLIKTRGQQVTLSCSPISGHRSVSWYQQTPGQGLQFLFEYFSETQRNKGNFPGRFSGRQFSNSRSEMNVSTLELGDSALYLCASSLRDGSSYEQYFGPGTRLTVT.

The chain combines TRBV28 with TRBJ2-7; perhaps TRBD2 as D (7 bases). Trimming cost V 7 bases and J 2 bases, with 18 bases left between them. This CDR3 is 15 amino acids long. Germline V gives CDR1 MDHEN, CDR2 SYDVKM. In nucleotides, the CDR3 is TGTGCCAGCACCCCGGGGGGCGGGAGTGCCTACGAGCAGTACTTC. Amino acids: CASTPGGGSAYEQYF.

CDR3 bases: TGTGCCAGCAGCTTATCTGGTATGGTGAGCACTGAAGCTTTCTTT. Its translation is CASSLSGMVSTEAFF. The rearrangement uses TRBV7-9 and TRBJ1-1; D not resolved. CDR3 size: 15 residues. Germline V gene lookup returns CDR1 SEHNR and CDR2 FQNEAQ (reference sequence). V was pared by 2 bases and J by 4 bases, with 14 bases between.

The V gene is TRBV5-4, the J gene TRBJ1-6; D remains unclear. With 3 bases removed from V and 10 bases from J, the gap between germline ends came to 20 bases. The V gene's germline CDR1 is SGHNT and CDR2 YYREEE (reference sequence). The CDR3 loop spans 16 amino acids. CDR3 nucleotide sequence: TGTGCCAGCAGCTCCGGCAACGTCCAGGCTCCGTCACCCCTCCACTTT. This sequence encodes CASSSGNVQAPSPLHF.

This chain joins TRBV27 and TRBJ2-3, with 8 nucleotides matching TRBD2. There are 15 residues in the CDR3. The ends lost 10 bases at V and 7 bases at J; junction bases unmatched: 16. Germline lookup yields CDR1 MNHEY and CDR2 SMNVEV (reference sequence). CDR3: CATAIVTGGPYTQYF. The CDR3 bases are TGTGCCACCGCGATCGTAACGGGGGGGCCGTATACGCAGTATTTT.

The sample holds a few counts of this clone. The chain has TRBV7-2 and TRBJ2-3, with TRBD1 matching 7 bases. Germline CDR1 reads SGHTA; CDR2 reads FQGNSA. V lost 1 base to trimming and J lost 1 base; unmatched junction nucleotides: 5. The CDR3 covers 16 residues. The CDR3 DNA sequence: TGTGCCAGCAGCTTAGGCCCCGGGACAGGCACAGATACGCAGTATTTT. Translating gives CASSLGPGTGTDTQYF.